The text below deals with one TCR beta chain. Source study methods: Using reference gene primer amplification, nucleated cell counts were estimated. Clones were read by immunoSEQ multiplex PCR, and TCRdb kept only the in-frame ones, dropping some. That table furnishes V, J and clone size, whereas the DNA furnished D and trimming. The sample shows approximately 250,000 clones, about 87% of them seen only once. These data come from a study of blood T cell repertoires in COVID-19. Study background: Acute and convalescent COVID-19 specimens originated in the United States, Italy and Spain. PBMCs, B-cell-depleted T cells, or T cells were the source of the cDNA or gDNA that made up the material.

This CDR3 has 14 amino acids. The junction had 3 bases not matched to a gene; V was cut back by 6 bases and J by 4 bases. Germline CDR1 MNHEY, CDR2 SVGEGT. Followed longitudinally, the Seattle patients had been enrolled during active infection. The chain links TRBV6-2 or TRBV6-3 to TRBJ1-2; 12 bases are a match to TRBD1. This clonotype originated in a woman aged 60-70 years with COVID-19, enrolled during active disease. The sequenced sample consisted of peripheral blood. Here the CDR3 DNA reads TGTGCCAGCAGCGGGACAGGGGGCGTCTATGGCTACACCTTC. Amino acids: CASSGTGGVYGYTF.